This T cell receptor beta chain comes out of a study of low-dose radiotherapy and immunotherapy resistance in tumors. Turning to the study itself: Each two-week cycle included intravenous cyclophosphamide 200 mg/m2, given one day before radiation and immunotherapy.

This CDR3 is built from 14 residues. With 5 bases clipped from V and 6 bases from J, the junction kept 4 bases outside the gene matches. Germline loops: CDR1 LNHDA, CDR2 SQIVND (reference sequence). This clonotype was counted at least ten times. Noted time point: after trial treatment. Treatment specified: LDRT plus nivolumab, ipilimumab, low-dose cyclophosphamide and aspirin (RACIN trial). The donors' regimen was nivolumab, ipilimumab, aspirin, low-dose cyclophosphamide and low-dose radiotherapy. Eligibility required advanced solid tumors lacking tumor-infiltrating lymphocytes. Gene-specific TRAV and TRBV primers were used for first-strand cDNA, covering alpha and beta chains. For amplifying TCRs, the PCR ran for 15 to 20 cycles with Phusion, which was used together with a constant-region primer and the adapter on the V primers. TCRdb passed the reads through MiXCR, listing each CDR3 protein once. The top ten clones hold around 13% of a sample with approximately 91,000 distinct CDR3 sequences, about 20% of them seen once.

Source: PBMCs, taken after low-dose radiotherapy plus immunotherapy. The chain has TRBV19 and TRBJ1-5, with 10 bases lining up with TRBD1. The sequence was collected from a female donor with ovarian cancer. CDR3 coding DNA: TGTGCCAGTAGTGTGACAGGGGGCATTCAGCCCCAGCATTTT. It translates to CASSVTGGIQPQHF.